This T cell receptor (beta chain) is drawn from a study of siplizumab effects on memory and regulatory T cells. Study-level information: Mixed lymphocyte reactions were matched in twos, containing siplizumab at around 1 ug/mL or lacking drug.

General study findings and limits: Alloreactive sequences from unstimulated CD4+ memory cells fell significantly with siplizumab. The apparent diversity of naive T cells exceeded that of memory cells, and naive T cells seemed to make a major contribution to the alloresponse.

The cells of the mixed lymphocyte reaction underwent an approximately six-day coculture at 37°C. Stimulator PBMCs labelled with Violet Dye were mixed 1:1 with responder PBMCs labelled with CFSE. The CDR3 has 15 residues. V gave up 3 bases and J gave up 6 bases; unmatched junction bases: 7. The germline gives CDR1 SGHRS, CDR2 YFSETQ. Clones were sequenced by immunoSEQ multiplex PCR, and TCRdb holds only the in-frame ones, with some missing. The table includes a few thousand clones, around 50% detected once. Worth noting for this clone: Its antigen remains unidentified.

This clonotype originated in a human donor in good health; the cells came from an allogeneic mixed lymphocyte reaction. Some clones in this sample may be carry-over from other donors' samples. The chain carries TRBV5-1 and TRBJ2-1; 9 bases are a match to TRBD2. Sequencing was performed on CFSE-low (dividing) CD4+ T cells sorted from an allogeneic mixed lymphocyte reaction. As DNA, the CDR3 is TGCGCCAGCAGCTCACTAGCGGGTGTCGTCAATGAGCAGTTCTTC. It translates to CASSSLAGVVNEQFF.